The clone carrying this T cell receptor beta chain was seen once. The target antigen is unknown. This entry belongs to a study of radiotherapy plus CTLA-4 blockade in lung cancer. Study background: Disease control was achieved by approximately 32% of patients, and objective responses by around 17%.

Overall study results and limits: Best predicting response, reportedly, were early blood T cell clone dynamics, with interferon-beta. Some TCR clones had been derived from tumors. These clones expanded in peripheral blood after radiotherapy plus ipilimumab.

The germline gives CDR1 GTSNPN, CDR2 SVGIG (reference sequence). Trimming took 3 bases from V and 3 from J; bases not matched to a gene: 0. The CDR3 extends over 15 amino acids. The repertoire was sequenced with immunoSEQ multiplex PCR; TCRdb's copy has only in-frame clones and lacks some. The repertoire holds roughly 92,000 clones, with around 87% as singletons. This TCR was recovered from a human donor with non-small cell lung cancer who had a partial response to radiotherapy plus ipilimumab. The sample consisted of peripheral blood, taken from a patient treated with radiotherapy plus ipilimumab. The rearrangement links TRBV30 to TRBJ2-2, with 14 bases lining up with TRBD2. DNA for the CDR3: TGTGCCTGGAGGGGACTAGCGGGAGACACCGGGGAGCTGTTTTTT. It encodes CAWRGLAGDTGELFF.